Below, 9 T cell receptor beta chains from the same sample are listed, as sequenced in a study of cytomegalovirus exposure and HLA in healthy donors. The PCR ran on 60 Vbeta and 13 Jbeta primers. TCRdb's copy holds only in-frame clones and misses some; the assay was immunoSEQ multiplex PCR. The sample has 150,000 to 200,000 clones, roughly 80% seen once. The sample consisted of PBMCs. The receptors come from a woman in her fifties or sixties in good health and CMV-seronegative.

The V gene is TRBV5-4, the J gene TRBJ1-2, with 7 positions matching TRBD1. V lost 4 bases and J lost 2; bases outside the gene matches: 5. The germline CDR1 and CDR2 sequences are SGHNT and YYREEE (reference sequence). The CDR3 has 14 residues. The DNA of the CDR3 is TGTGCCAGCAGCGTGGACAGGACGAACTATGGCTACACCTTC. It encodes CASSVDRTNYGYTF.

This chain joins TRBV4-3 and TRBJ2-2, with 11 bases aligning to TRBD2. The CDR3 is made up of 16 amino acids. Germline V gives CDR1 LGHNA, CDR2 YSLEER. Losses at the gene ends were 0 bases for V and 7 bases for J; bases not matched to a gene: 4. The CDR3 sequence: CASSQDRLAGYGELFF. CDR3 nucleotide sequence: TGCGCCAGCAGCCAAGATCGACTAGCGGGGTACGGGGAGCTGTTTTTT.

This clone came up once. The CDR3 nucleotides are TGTGCCAGCGGTCTAGCGGGGGGCACAGATACGCAGTATTTT. Translated, it gives CASGLAGGTDTQYF. This chain connects TRBV7-2 to TRBJ2-3; TRBD2 matches at 10 bases. V dropped 8 bases and J dropped 1; count of bases not matched to a gene: 3. This CDR3 is built from 14 residues. Germline CDR1 and CDR2: SGHTA and FQGNSA.

About this clone: The sample carries other DNA sequences with the same CDR3. The V and J genes are TRBV5-1 and TRBJ2-7, with D hard to call. The V end lost 3 bases, the J end lost 0 bases, and 4 bases lay between the germline ends. The CDR3 loop spans 12 amino acids. Germline CDR1 and CDR2: SGHRS and YFSETQ. In nucleotides, the CDR3 is TGCGCCAGCAGCTCGAGCTCCTACGAGCAGTACTTC. Translating it yields CASSSSSYEQYF.

The chain joins TRBV11-1 to TRBJ1-4, with 7 positions matching TRBD1. The V segment lost 5 bases and the J segment 5 bases; nucleotides outside the gene matches: 11. CDR1 is SGHAT and CDR2 is FQDESV in the germline V gene (reference sequence). The CDR3 consists of 16 residues. The CDR3: CASSAKPGQWNEKLFF. CDR3 in DNA: TGTGCCAGCAGCGCAAAACCGGGACAGTGGAATGAAAAACTGTTTTTT.

Of note for this clone: One end of the junction does not line up with germline, which may come from a read error. The CDR3 coding sequence is TGTGCCAGCAGCTTAGGGTTGGTCACCGGGGAGTTGTTTTTT. This gives the protein CASSLGLVTGELFF. This chain links TRBV11-2 with TRBJ2-2; D perhaps matches TRBD2 (5 bases). Germline CDR1 reads SGHAT; CDR2 reads FQNNGV. The CDR3 is 14 amino acids.

This rearrangement joins TRBV7-2 to TRBJ1-3; no clear D gene. Trimming removed 1 base from V and 7 bases from J, with 8 bases in between. Germline loops: CDR1 SGHTA, CDR2 FQGNSA. This CDR3 contains 13 residues. CDR3: CASSLGSGNTIYF. Here the CDR3 DNA reads TGTGCCAGCAGCTTAGGTTCCGGGAACACCATATATTTT.

The rearrangement links TRBV5-1 to TRBJ2-3, with TRBD1 identical over 10 bases. The CDR3 spans 19 residues. Germline CDR1 reads SGHRS; CDR2 reads YFSETQ. V was pared by 2 bases and J by 3 bases, with 15 bases of the junction left unmatched. In nucleotides, the CDR3 is TGCGCCAGCAGCTTAGATCCTTTGCCGCCGGGACAGGGGACAGATACGCAGTATTTT. Translated: CASSLDPLPPGQGTDTQYF.

This rearrangement joins TRBV4-1 to TRBJ2-3, with TRBD2 matching over 8 bases. V lost 1 base and J lost 4; bases outside the gene matches: 4. This CDR3 comprises 15 residues. CDR1 is MGHRA and CDR2 is YSYEKL in the germline V gene. CDR3 region: CASSQAGTSPDTQYF. CDR3 DNA: TGCGCCAGCAGCCAAGCGGGGACTAGTCCAGATACGCAGTATTTT.